These T cell receptor beta chains were read from a single sample in a study of blood T cell repertoires in COVID-19. Sequencing used immunoSEQ multiplex PCR; TCRdb keeps in-frame clones, though not all of them. This table holds 35,000 to 55,000 clones, around nine tenths found once. Sequencing input: peripheral blood. The receptors originated from a human donor in a cohort sampled during active COVID-19. CDR3s include the opening cysteine and the closing phenylalanine or tryptophan. The D gene is left open where the match is weak. Clone size, where shown, is once, few, many, or a class for clones that have expanded.

v_gene: TRBV11-3; j_gene: TRBJ2-3; abundance: -; d_gene: TRBD1; CDR3nt: TGTGCCAGCAGCCCCGCGGGACAGGGAGGCGGGACAGATACGCAGTATTTT; CDR3aa: CASSPAGQGGGTDTQYF
v_gene: TRBV18; j_gene: TRBJ1-2; abundance: -; d_gene: -; CDR3nt: TGTGCCAGCTCACCCCGTACAGTGAACCTAAACTATGGCTACACCTTC; CDR3aa: CASSPRTVNLNYGYTF
v_gene: TRBV2; j_gene: TRBJ1-5; abundance: -; d_gene: -; CDR3nt: TGTGCCGCGCCGTGTAACAGGGTCGAAGAGCCCCAGCATTTT; CDR3aa: CAAPCNRVEEPQHF
v_gene: TRBV27; j_gene: TRBJ1-5; abundance: -; d_gene: TRBD1; CDR3nt: TGTGCCAGCAGTTTACCGGCGATCGGGACAGGGGGGGATAGCAATCAGCCCCAGCATTTT; CDR3aa: CASSLPAIGTGGDSNQPQHF
v_gene: TRBV4-3; j_gene: TRBJ2-5; abundance: -; d_gene: TRBD2; CDR3nt: TGCGCCAGCAGCCAAGTGGCGGCGGGGGGTCAGACCCAGTACTTC; CDR3aa: CASSQVAAGGQTQYF
v_gene: TRBV13; j_gene: TRBJ2-7; abundance: -; d_gene: -; CDR3nt: TGTGCCAGCAGCTCCCTGGCTAGCGAGGACGAGCAGTACTTC; CDR3aa: CASSSLASEDEQYF
v_gene: TRBV25-1; j_gene: TRBJ2-5; abundance: -; d_gene: TRBD1; CDR3nt: TGTGCCAGCAGTGATCGGACAGGGGTTGGAGAGACCCAGTACTTC; CDR3aa: CASSDRTGVGETQYF
v_gene: TRBV5-1; j_gene: TRBJ1-6; abundance: -; d_gene: -; CDR3nt: TGCGCCAGCAGCTTGCAAGGGGCCTCACCCCTCCACTTT; CDR3aa: CASSLQGASPLHF
v_gene: TRBV18; j_gene: TRBJ1-3; abundance: -; d_gene: -; CDR3nt: TGTGCCAGCTCCCGGGGAGGCTCCTCTGGAAACACCATATATTTT; CDR3aa: CASSRGGSSGNTIYF
v_gene: TRBV27; j_gene: TRBJ2-5; abundance: -; d_gene: -; CDR3nt: TGTGCCAGCAGTTTATTTGGGGGGGCTGGAGAGACCCAGTACTTC; CDR3aa: CASSLFGGAGETQYF
v_gene: TRBV11-2; j_gene: TRBJ2-2; abundance: -; d_gene: -; CDR3nt: TGTGCCAGCAGCTACAGGGCGGCCGGGGAGCTGTTTTTT; CDR3aa: CASSYRAAGELFF
v_gene: TRBV10-3; j_gene: TRBJ1-6; abundance: -; d_gene: TRBD1; CDR3nt: TGTGCCACGGTGGACAGGGTAAATTCACCCCTCCACTTT; CDR3aa: CATVDRVNSPLHF
v_gene: TRBV6-5; j_gene: TRBJ1-6; abundance: -; d_gene: TRBD1; CDR3nt: TGTGCCAGCAGTCCCAGGGACAGCAGATACTCACCCCTCCACTTT; CDR3aa: CASSPRDSRYSPLHF
v_gene: TRBV5-1; j_gene: TRBJ1-5; abundance: -; d_gene: -; CDR3nt: TGCGCCAGCAGCTTGGATGGGGGGCAGCCCCAGCATTTT; CDR3aa: CASSLDGGQPQHF
v_gene: TRBV20-1; j_gene: TRBJ1-5; abundance: -; d_gene: -; CDR3nt: TGCAGTGCTAGGGGCGATCAGCCCCAGCATTTT; CDR3aa: CSARGDQPQHF
v_gene: TRBV6-6; j_gene: TRBJ1-6; abundance: few; d_gene: TRBD1; CDR3nt: TGTGCCAGCAGTAGGGACAGGGAGTCCCTCCACTTT; CDR3aa: CASSRDRESLHF
v_gene: TRBV5-4; j_gene: TRBJ1-6; abundance: -; d_gene: -; CDR3nt: TGTGCCAGCAGCTTGGACGGCCTATATGCGGGTTCACCCCTCCACTTT; CDR3aa: CASSLDGLYAGSPLHF
v_gene: TRBV5-4; j_gene: TRBJ2-5; abundance: once; d_gene: -; CDR3nt: TGTGCCAGCAGCTCCCTTGAGCAGGCGGGAGAGACCCAGTACTTC; CDR3aa: CASSSLEQAGETQYF
v_gene: TRBV6-5; j_gene: TRBJ1-1; abundance: -; d_gene: -; CDR3nt: TGTGCCAGCAGTTACGGGGGCATGAACACTGAAGCTTTCTTT; CDR3aa: CASSYGGMNTEAFF
v_gene: TRBV3-1/TRBV3-2; j_gene: TRBJ1-4; abundance: -; d_gene: -; CDR3nt: TGTGCCAGCAGCCAACAGGGGTCAACTAATGAAAAACTGTTTTTT; CDR3aa: CASSQQGSTNEKLFF
v_gene: TRBV29-1; j_gene: TRBJ1-2; abundance: -; d_gene: -; CDR3nt: TGCAGCGTCTTTACCAGGCCTAACTATGGCTACACCTTC; CDR3aa: CSVFTRPNYGYTF
v_gene: TRBV19; j_gene: TRBJ1-2; abundance: -; d_gene: TRBD1; CDR3nt: TGTGCCAGTAGTATTTCGGGACAGGGAGGAGGCTACACCTTC; CDR3aa: CASSISGQGGGYTF
v_gene: TRBV7-2; j_gene: TRBJ1-3; abundance: -; d_gene: -; CDR3nt: TGTGCCAGCAGCTTCGGGGGATCTGGAAACACCATATATTTT; CDR3aa: CASSFGGSGNTIYF
v_gene: TRBV3-1/TRBV3-2; j_gene: TRBJ1-2; abundance: -; d_gene: TRBD1; CDR3nt: TGTGCCAGCAGCCCGGGGACAGGGAATCATGGCTACACCTTC; CDR3aa: CASSPGTGNHGYTF
v_gene: TRBV19; j_gene: TRBJ2-3; abundance: -; d_gene: -; CDR3nt: TGTGCCAGTAGTATAAGTCCGGCGGGGCCACTTTGGTATTTT; CDR3aa: CASSISPAGPLWYF
v_gene: TRBV2; j_gene: TRBJ1-4; abundance: -; d_gene: -; CDR3nt: TGTGCCAGCAGTGTTCGACAGGTCAATGAAAAACTGTTTTTT; CDR3aa: CASSVRQVNEKLFF
v_gene: TRBV6-5; j_gene: TRBJ1-2; abundance: once; d_gene: -; CDR3nt: TGTGCCAGCAGAATTGGACAGCTCTATGGCTACACCTTC; CDR3aa: CASRIGQLYGYTF
v_gene: TRBV6-5; j_gene: TRBJ1-6; abundance: -; d_gene: TRBD1; CDR3nt: TGTGCCAGCAGACCCCACGACAGGGGTAACTCACCCCTCCACTTT; CDR3aa: CASRPHDRGNSPLHF